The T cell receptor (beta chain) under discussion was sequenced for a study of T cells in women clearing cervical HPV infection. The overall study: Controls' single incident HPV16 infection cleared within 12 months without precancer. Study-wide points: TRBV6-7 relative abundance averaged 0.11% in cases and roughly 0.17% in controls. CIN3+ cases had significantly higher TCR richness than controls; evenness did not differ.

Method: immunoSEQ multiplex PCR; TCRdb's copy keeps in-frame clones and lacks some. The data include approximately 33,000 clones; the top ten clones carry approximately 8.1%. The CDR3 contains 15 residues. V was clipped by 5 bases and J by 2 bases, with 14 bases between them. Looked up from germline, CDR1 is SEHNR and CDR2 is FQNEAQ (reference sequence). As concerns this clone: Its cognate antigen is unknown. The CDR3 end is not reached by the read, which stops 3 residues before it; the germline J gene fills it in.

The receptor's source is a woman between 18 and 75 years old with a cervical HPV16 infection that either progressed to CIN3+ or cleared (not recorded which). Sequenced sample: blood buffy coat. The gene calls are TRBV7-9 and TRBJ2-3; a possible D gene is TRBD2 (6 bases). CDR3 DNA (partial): TGTGCCAGCAGCCCGCAGGCGGGAAACACAGATACG. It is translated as CASSPQAGNTDT. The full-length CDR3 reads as CASSPQAGNTDTQYF.